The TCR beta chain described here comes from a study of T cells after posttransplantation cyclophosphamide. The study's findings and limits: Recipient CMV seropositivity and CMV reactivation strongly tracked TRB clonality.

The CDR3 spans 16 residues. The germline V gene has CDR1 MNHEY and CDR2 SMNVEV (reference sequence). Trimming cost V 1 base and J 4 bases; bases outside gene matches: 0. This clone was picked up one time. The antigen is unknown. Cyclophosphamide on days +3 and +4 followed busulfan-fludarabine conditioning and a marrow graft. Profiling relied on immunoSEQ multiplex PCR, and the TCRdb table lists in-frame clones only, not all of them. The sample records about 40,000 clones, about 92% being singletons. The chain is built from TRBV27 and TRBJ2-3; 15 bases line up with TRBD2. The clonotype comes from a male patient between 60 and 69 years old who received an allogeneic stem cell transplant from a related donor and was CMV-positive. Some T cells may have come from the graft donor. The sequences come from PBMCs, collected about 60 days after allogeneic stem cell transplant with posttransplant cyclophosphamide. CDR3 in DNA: TGTGCCAGCAGTTTATGGACTAGCGGGGGGGCAGATACGCAGTATTTT. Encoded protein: CASSLWTSGGADTQYF.